The 16 T cell receptor beta chains below all came from one sample that was sequenced in a study of blood T cell repertoires in COVID-19. Produced via immunoSEQ multiplex PCR; TCRdb's table is partial and in-frame only. The table shows 220,000 or so clones, with about 85% occurring only once. Sequenced input: peripheral blood. Every receptor here comes from a man over 45 who had recovered from COVID-19.

The chain uses TRBV25-1 and TRBJ1-1; D gene uncertain. Looked up from germline, CDR1 is MGHDK and CDR2 is SYGVNS. The germline V and J ends were trimmed by 5 bases and 4 bases, with 17 bases remaining between them. The CDR3 runs 15 residues. CDR3 DNA: TGTGCCAGCAGTCTCCGAGGCGGCAGCTCCACTGAAGCTTTCTTT. Translated: CASSLRGGSSTEAFF.

This clone was observed a handful of times. J is TRBJ1-6 and V is TRBV9; 7 positions match TRBD1. The CDR3 sequence is 15 residues long. Germline CDR1 reads SGDLS; CDR2 reads YYNGEE. V lost 0 bases to trimming and J lost 8 bases; unmatched junction nucleotides: 5. CDR3 amino acids: CASSVADREYSPLHF. The CDR3 coding sequence is TGTGCCAGCAGCGTAGCCGACAGGGAATATTCACCCCTCCACTTT.

This clone was detected once. This sequence joins TRBV19 and TRBJ2-4; TRBD2 might be the D (6 bases). The V gene lost 6 bases and the J gene lost 6 bases, with 9 bases spanning the gap. This CDR3 is built from 12 residues. The germline V gene has CDR1 LNHDA and CDR2 SQIVND (reference sequence). The CDR3 is CASRMGGNIQYF. CDR3 in DNA: TGTGCCAGTAGAATGGGGGGAAACATTCAGTACTTC.

The rearrangement uses TRBV3-1 (or the pseudogene TRBV3-2) and TRBJ1-2; D possibly corresponds to TRBD1 (5 bases). The V gene's germline CDR1 is LGHDT and CDR2 YNNKEL (reference sequence). The length of the CDR3 is 14 residues. The V gene lost 4 bases and the J gene lost 6 bases, with 15 bases spanning the gap. CDR3 residues: CASSLVGGDDGYTF. The CDR3 DNA sequence: TGTGCCAGCAGCCTGGTCGGGGGGGACGATGGCTACACCTTC.

The chain recombines TRBV5-1 with TRBJ2-2, with TRBD2 matching over 16 bases. J was trimmed by 4 bases and V by 4 bases; bases with no gene match: 13. The CDR3 runs 20 residues. Germline V gene lookup returns CDR1 SGHRS and CDR2 YFSETQ. The CDR3 sequence: CASSRPPGLAGGPGTGELFF. The CDR3 DNA reads TGCGCCAGCAGCCGACCTCCGGGACTAGCGGGAGGGCCTGGCACCGGGGAGCTGTTTTTT.

The rearrangement joins TRBV6-5 to TRBJ2-5; TRBD1 agrees at 7 bases. The CDR3 has 13 amino acids. With V trimmed by 0 bases and J by 11 bases, 6 bases remained unmatched. Germline V CDR1 and CDR2: MNHEY, SVGAGI. The CDR3 DNA reads TGTGCCAGCAGTTACTCTGGGACAGCGAGGCAGTACTTC. Its translation is CASSYSGTARQYF.

The J gene is TRBJ2-1, the V gene TRBV7-2, with 8 nucleotides matching TRBD2. Trimming removed 4 bases from V and 9 bases from J; junction bases left unmatched: 11. Per the germline V gene, CDR1 is SGHTA and CDR2 is FQGNSA. CDR3 length equals 15 residues. The CDR3 protein is CASSSRPGTRVEQFF. DNA for the CDR3: TGTGCCAGCAGCTCCCGTCCCGGGACTAGGGTTGAGCAGTTCTTC.

This clone occurred once. The V call is TRBV29-1, the J call TRBJ2-3; 7 bases match TRBD2. This CDR3 comprises 19 residues. With V trimmed by 0 bases and J by 0 bases, 15 bases remained unmatched. CDR1 is SQVTM and CDR2 is ANQGSEA in the germline V gene. DNA for the CDR3: TGCAGCGTTGAAGATTGGGGTACAGGTTTGCGGGAGAGCACAGATACGCAGTATTTT. This encodes CSVEDWGTGLRESTDTQYF.

This chain connects TRBV12-3 or TRBV12-4 to TRBJ1-2, with a possible D match to TRBD1 (5 bases). Trimming shortened V by 4 bases and J by 4 bases, and 10 bases separated the two germline ends. CDR3 size: 13 residues. This CDR3 reads CASSWGRTYGYTF. CDR3 DNA: TGTGCCAGCAGTTGGGGGAGGACCTATGGCTACACCTTC.

The chain's CDR3 is CAWGGTSLGETQYF. The CDR3, as DNA: TGTGCCTGGGGAGGGACTAGCTTGGGAGAGACCCAGTACTTC. This chain connects TRBV30 to TRBJ2-5, with 9 bases matching TRBD2. CDR1 and CDR2 (germline): GTSNPN, SVGIG (reference sequence). This CDR3 has 14 residues. J gave up 4 bases and V 5 bases, and 8 bases lay outside the gene matches. Full variable domain (rest looked up from reference TRBV30 and TRBJ2-5): SQTIHQWPATLVQPVGSPLSLECTVEGTSNPNLYWYRQAAGRGLQLLFYSVGIGQISSEVPQNLSASRPQDRQFILSSKKLLLSDSGFYLCAWGGTSLGETQYFGPGTRLLVL.

The chain recombines TRBV28 with TRBJ2-3; the D gene is possibly TRBD2 (5 bases). Germline V gene sequence: CDR1 MDHEN, CDR2 SYDVKM. The ends were cut back, 3 bases at V and 5 bases at J, with 15 bases in the middle. This CDR3 has 15 residues. In DNA, the CDR3 is TGTGCCAGCAGTTTCAAAGGGCTAGCCCTAGATACGCAGTATTTT. Residues: CASSFKGLALDTQYF.

The chain couples TRBV3-1 (or the pseudogene TRBV3-2) to TRBJ1-1, with D unclear. Germline V gene lookup returns CDR1 LGHDT and CDR2 YNNKEL (reference sequence). V was clipped by 4 bases and J by 6 bases, with 15 bases between them. This CDR3 is built from 14 residues. The CDR3 region has the DNA TGTGCCAGCAGCCTAAGAGGGAACCTTCCTGAAGCTTTCTTT. This gives the protein CASSLRGNLPEAFF.

The chain recombines TRBV27 with TRBJ1-2; 9 nucleotides align to TRBD1. This CDR3 spans 14 amino acids. Germline CDR1 and CDR2: MNHEY and SMNVEV (reference sequence). V gave up 4 bases and J gave up 5 bases; unmatched junction bases: 5. This CDR3 reads CASSSHDRGYGYTF. Written as DNA, the CDR3 is TGTGCCAGCAGTTCCCACGACAGGGGGTATGGCTACACCTTC.

The rearrangement links TRBV5-1 to TRBJ2-5, with 11 bases matching TRBD2. Per germline, CDR1 SGHRS and CDR2 YFSETQ. The CDR3 consists of 14 residues. V lost 1 base to trimming and J lost 4 bases; unmatched junction nucleotides: 0. This CDR3 reads CASSLTSGRETQYF. The CDR3 region has the DNA TGCGCCAGCAGCTTGACTAGCGGGAGAGAGACCCAGTACTTC.

The CDR3 loop reads CASSLSAGIYTEAFF. For the CDR3, the DNA is TGTGCCAGCAGTTTAAGCGCAGGGATTTACACTGAAGCTTTCTTT. The gene calls are TRBV28 and TRBJ1-1; D possibly corresponds to TRBD1 (5 bases). Germline CDR1 is MDHEN and CDR2 is SYDVKM. Trimming removed 2 bases from V and 3 bases from J, with 13 bases in between. This CDR3 spans 15 amino acids.

The V gene is TRBV7-2, the J gene TRBJ2-7; TRBD1 agrees at 11 bases. Looked up from germline, CDR1 is SGHTA and CDR2 is FQGNSA. This CDR3 contains 16 residues. Trimming took 3 bases from V and 7 from J; bases not matched to a gene: 11. This CDR3 reads CASSFWVGTGGNEQYF. The DNA of the CDR3 is TGTGCCAGCAGCTTTTGGGTGGGGACAGGGGGGAATGAGCAGTACTTC.